This TCR beta chain was identified in a study of T cells after yellow fever vaccination. Study-wide results and limits: FACS-sorted repertoires might harbor abundant contaminating clonotypes from the bulk population. A weaker but faster secondary response was observed, peaking on day 5 versus 15. In post-booster samples, most primary-vaccination clones reappeared (approximately 97% CD4, about 90% CD8).

Universal primer sites and UMIs were introduced during 5'RACE template-switching synthesis of TCR cDNA. TCRdb re-called the 5' RACE reads with MiXCR, one entry per CDR3 protein. The sample holds about 63,000 distinct CDR3 sequences, 6.5% to 9% seen once. The table lists this clonotype with many counts. Its matching antigen is unknown. The length of the CDR3 is 14 residues. Per the germline V gene, CDR1 is SGHRS and CDR2 is YFSETQ. V lost 4 bases and J 7 bases, leaving 18 bases between the germline ends. This TCR came from a young man who received the YFV17D yellow fever vaccine. The chain carries TRBV5-1 and TRBJ2-7; maybe TRBD2 (7 bases). Sequencing used CD8+ T cells sorted from PBMCs, obtained 15 days after the yellow fever booster vaccination. The CDR3 sequence: CASSGGGTTLEQYF. The CDR3 nucleotides are TGCGCCAGCAGCGGGGGCGGGACTACCTTGGAGCAGTACTTC.